This entry lists 26 T cell receptor beta chains sequenced from one sample in a study of read filtering for tumor transcriptome and immune sequencing. Molecular barcoded adaptors covering alpha/delta and beta/gamma chains were used on approximately 440 ng RNA. TCRdb re-called the reads with MiXCR, one entry per CDR3 protein. The sample lists 100,000 to 150,000 distinct CDR3 sequences, about 13% seen once, with 8.4% in the top ten. The source material was a population of CD138-negative cells sorted from bone marrow. The origin of the receptors is a donor aged 40 or over with multiple myeloma.

In this sample, this clonotype turned up many times. V is TRBV11-1 and J is TRBJ2-7, with TRBD2 matching over 7 bases. Trimming removed 0 bases from V and 5 bases from J; junction bases left unmatched: 10. The CDR3 consists of 16 residues. Germline V gene sequence: CDR1 SGHAT, CDR2 FQDESV (reference sequence). The CDR3: CASSLAWDYLGNEQYF. CDR3 DNA sequence: TGTGCCAGCAGCTTAGCGTGGGACTACTTAGGGAACGAGCAGTACTTC.

Many counts were recorded for this clonotype. The chain uses TRBV4-1 and TRBJ1-1; 7 bases are a match to TRBD1. Per germline, CDR1 MGHRA and CDR2 YSYEKL. J gave up 4 bases and V 4 bases, and 6 bases lay outside the gene matches. The CDR3 is made up of 14 amino acids. The CDR3 spells CASSRRQGGTEAFF. For the CDR3, the DNA is TGCGCCAGCAGCCGCAGACAGGGTGGCACTGAAGCTTTCTTT.

This clonotype was picked up many times. DNA for the CDR3: TGTGCCAGTAGTATCGAAGGACTAGCGGGAGGAAACCAGGTAGCCCACGAGCAGTACTTC. Its protein is CASSIEGLAGGNQVAHEQYF. The gene calls are TRBV19 and TRBJ2-7; 14 bases are shared with TRBD2. Trimming at V came to 3 bases and at J to 5 bases, leaving 18 bases not matched to a gene. Germline V gene data show CDR1 as LNHDA and CDR2 as SQIVND (reference sequence). The CDR3 has 20 residues.

For this clonotype: Given a much more abundant clone one base away, this may be a read error. The chain recombines TRBV24-1 with TRBJ2-7, with no clear D. Germline V gene lookup returns CDR1 KGHDR and CDR2 SFDVKD. V lost 3 bases to trimming and J lost 0 bases, with 11 bases between them. The CDR3 loop spans 15 amino acids. CDR3: CATSDPQVLSYEQYF. The CDR3 nucleotides read TGTGCCACCAGTGATCCCCAGGTTCTCTCCTACGAGCAGTACTTC.

The J gene is TRBJ1-5, the V gene TRBV4-1; D not resolved. Germline CDR1 reads MGHRA; CDR2 reads YSYEKL. Trimming shortened V by 0 bases and J by 2 bases, and 14 bases separated the two germline ends. This CDR3 contains 17 residues. CDR3 sequence reads: CASSQDGGGYGNQPQHF. CDR3 sequence (DNA): TGCGCCAGCAGCCAAGATGGAGGAGGCTATGGCAATCAGCCCCAGCATTTT.

Turning to this clonotype: One junction end does not reproduce the germline sequence, and a read error may be involved. The chain employs TRBV11-3 and TRBJ2-3; D not resolved. The V gene's germline CDR1 is SGHNT and CDR2 YENEEA. This CDR3 contains 14 residues. The CDR3 here is CAGSLDLEADTQYF. Written as DNA, the CDR3 is TGTGCCGGCAGCTTAGATTTGGAAGCAGATACGCAGTATTTT.

With regard to this clonotype: This clone may be a read error of a much larger clone one base away. This chain links TRBV20-1 with TRBJ1-1; a possible D gene is TRBD1 (5 bases). Germline values: CDR1 DFQATT, CDR2 SNEGSKA (reference sequence). The CDR3 spans 16 residues. In DNA form, the CDR3 reads TGCAGTGCTAGAGTGGTCAATTCAGGGTTTCAGGCTGAAGATTTCTTT. Translating gives CSARVVNSGFQAEDFF.

The sample holds many counts of this clonotype. V is TRBV28 and J is TRBJ2-5, with a weak D call TRBD1 (6 bases). The V end lost 1 base, the J end lost 9 bases, and 15 bases lay between the germline ends. Germline assignment: CDR1 MDHEN and CDR2 SYDVKM. The CDR3 contains 14 residues. The DNA for the CDR3 is TGTGCCAGCAGTTTATCAGCGTGGACAGATTCCCAGTACTTC. It is translated as CASSLSAWTDSQYF.

There are many counts of this clonotype. V gene TRBV19 combines with J gene TRBJ2-5; 14 bases map to TRBD2. CDR3 length: 19 amino acids. Germline V gives CDR1 LNHDA, CDR2 SQIVND (reference sequence). J was trimmed by 4 bases and V by 6 bases; bases with no gene match: 16. The DNA of the CDR3 is TGTGCCAGTAGCGCGGGACTAGCGGGAGTCGGCGCGATGGGAGAGACCCAGTACTTC. Its translation: CASSAGLAGVGAMGETQYF.

The sample holds many counts of this clonotype. V gene TRBV7-3 combines with J gene TRBJ1-1; possible D gene TRBD1, 5 bases. Between the trimmed V and J ends, which lost 2 bases and 4 bases, there was a span of 11 bases. Germline CDR1 is SGHTA and CDR2 is FQGTGA. The CDR3 covers 14 residues. CDR3 DNA: TGTGCCAGCAGCTTAGACAGAGGGAGCACTGAAGCTTTCTTT. This codes for CASSLDRGSTEAFF.

There are many counts of this clonotype. The genes are TRBV7-8 and TRBJ2-6; D is perhaps TRBD1 (6 bases). The V end lost 0 bases, the J end lost 4 bases, and 16 bases lay between the germline ends. Germline lookup yields CDR1 SGHVS and CDR2 FQNEAQ. There are 18 residues in the CDR3. CDR3 sequence: CASSLAGAGLAGANVLTF. The CDR3 region has the DNA TGTGCCAGCAGCTTAGCGGGGGCAGGTCTGGCGGGGGCCAACGTCCTGACTTTC.

This clonotype was seen many times. V is TRBV19 and J is TRBJ2-2; 11 nucleotides line up with TRBD2. The junction had 15 bases not matched to a gene; V was cut back by 6 bases and J by 0 bases. CDR1 LNHDA and CDR2 SQIVND come from the germline V gene (reference sequence). This CDR3 is 20 amino acids long. The CDR3 is CASRKKGTSGRNANTGELFF. The CDR3 coding sequence is TGTGCCAGTAGAAAAAAGGGGACTAGCGGAAGAAACGCGAACACCGGGGAGCTGTTTTTT.

This clonotype was seen at least ten times. The J gene is TRBJ2-2, the V gene TRBV20-1; weak D call: TRBD1 (6 bases). From germline, CDR1 is DFQATT and CDR2 SNEGSKA (reference sequence). This CDR3 spans 12 amino acids. The ends were cut back, 5 bases at V and 5 bases at J, with 9 bases in the middle. The CDR3 DNA reads TGCAGTGCTGGACAGACAACCGGGGAGCTGTTTTTT. It encodes CSAGQTTGELFF.

The chain is built from TRBV4-3 and TRBJ2-3, with 9 bases that match TRBD2. This CDR3 is built from 16 residues. Losses at the gene ends were 0 bases for V and 3 bases for J; bases not matched to a gene: 4. Germline V gene data show CDR1 as LGHNA and CDR2 as YSLEER. CDR3 in DNA: TGCGCCAGCAGCCAAGATTCCCTAGCGGGAACAGATACGCAGTATTTT. Protein sequence: CASSQDSLAGTDTQYF.

There are many counts of this clonotype. V is TRBV5-1 and J is TRBJ2-2; 10 bases line up with TRBD2. This CDR3 has 16 residues. In germline, CDR1 is SGHRS, CDR2 YFSETQ. With 2 bases clipped from V and 2 bases from J, the junction kept 3 bases outside the gene matches. The CDR3 reads CASSFLAGVNTGELFF. CDR3 in DNA: TGCGCCAGCAGCTTTCTAGCGGGAGTAAACACCGGGGAGCTGTTTTTT.

In the case of this clonotype: This clone may be a read error of a much larger clone one base away. This chain connects TRBV10-1 to TRBJ2-7; the D is unclear. Trimming cost V 6 bases and J 1 base, with 7 bases left between them. This CDR3 region has 12 residues. Germline V gene lookup returns CDR1 WNHNN and CDR2 SYGVQD (reference sequence). DNA for the CDR3: TGCGCCAGCAGAGAACTGTCCTACGAGCAGTACTTC. Protein product: CASRELSYEQYF.

This clonotype appeared many times. The chain joins TRBV6-6 to TRBJ2-2; maybe TRBD2 (5 bases). The CDR3 is 15 residues long. Between the trimmed V and J ends, which lost 7 bases and 2 bases, there was a span of 14 bases. The germline V gene has CDR1 MNHNY and CDR2 SVGAGI (reference sequence). The CDR3 bases are TGTGCCAGCACCCCGACCGGGGTCAACACCGGGGAGCTGTTTTTT. Translating it yields CASTPTGVNTGELFF.

This clonotype was seen at least ten times. The J gene is TRBJ1-5, the V gene TRBV6-2 or TRBV6-3; 8 positions match TRBD1. Germline V CDR1 and CDR2: MNHEY, SVGEGT. Trimming took 2 bases from V and 1 from J; bases not matched to a gene: 1. The CDR3 loop spans 15 amino acids. Written as DNA, the CDR3 is TGTGCCAGCAGTTACCGACAGGGGAGCAATCAGCCCCAGCATTTT. As protein: CASSYRQGSNQPQHF.

This clonotype was observed at least ten times. The chain uses TRBV25-1 and TRBJ1-1, with a weak D call TRBD1 (5 bases). Germline V gene data show CDR1 as MGHDK and CDR2 as SYGVNS. This CDR3 is built from 17 residues. Trimming removed 4 bases at V and 5 bases at J, with 23 bases between. CDR3 sequence reads: CASSVSARGRSGTEAFF. DNA of the CDR3: TGTGCCAGCAGTGTTAGTGCCCGGGGCAGGTCTGGGACTGAAGCTTTCTTT.

With regard to this clonotype: A read error may be the cause here, since a much bigger clone is one base away. The CDR3 coding sequence is TGCGCCGGCAGCCTGACAGGGTACACCGGGGAGCTGTTTTTT. It encodes CAGSLTGYTGELFF. J is TRBJ2-2 and V is TRBV4-1; TRBD1 agrees at 7 bases. CDR3 length: 14 amino acids. Looked up from germline, CDR1 is MGHRA and CDR2 is YSYEKL.

CDR3 region: CASSSGTSFRWTQYF. CDR3 nucleotide sequence: TGCGCCAGCAGCTCCGGGACTAGCTTCCGATGGACCCAGTACTTC. This chain links TRBV5-1 with TRBJ2-5; 9 nucleotides agree with TRBD2. V was pared by 3 bases and J by 7 bases, with 10 bases of the junction left unmatched. CDR3 length: 15 amino acids. CDR1 and CDR2 from the germline V gene are SGHRS and YFSETQ.

To note about this clonotype: Because it lacks the conserved phenylalanine or tryptophan at the end, this CDR3 is likely a read error. No DNA is shown, since the ends of the CDR3 on it are uncertain; the CDR3 is the one TCRdb lists. The V call is TRBV19, the J call TRBJ2-1; TRBD2 was called by the table and not checked on the DNA. The CDR3 is 17 residues long, ends included. Per germline, CDR1 LNHDA and CDR2 SQIVND (reference sequence). CDR3 in amino acids: CATIGASGSTPYNEQLY.

This clonotype was observed many times. The chain carries TRBV29-1 and TRBJ2-7, with D hard to call. With 2 bases removed from V and 2 bases from J, the gap between germline ends came to 4 bases. Per the germline V gene, CDR1 is SQVTM and CDR2 is ANQGSEA. CDR3 length: 11 amino acids. The CDR3 protein is CSVETAYEQYF. The DNA for the CDR3 is TGCAGCGTTGAAACCGCCTACGAGCAGTACTTC.

This clonotype was detected many times. This chain joins TRBV5-1 and TRBJ2-1; D gene uncertain. CDR1 SGHRS and CDR2 YFSETQ come from the germline V gene. V was cut by 0 bases and J by 2 bases, with 15 bases left in between. There are 17 residues in the CDR3. CDR3 residues: CASSLEPFSAAYNEQFF. In nucleotides, the CDR3 is TGCGCCAGCAGCTTGGAGCCCTTCAGCGCCGCCTACAATGAGCAGTTCTTC.

This clonotype has ten or more counts. The V gene is TRBV6-6, the J gene TRBJ1-2; D unclear. V was cut by 4 bases and J by 7 bases, with 16 bases left in between. There are 14 residues in the CDR3. CDR1 is MNHNY and CDR2 is SVGAGI in the germline V gene (reference sequence). CDR3: CASSFAGSQFGYTF. In DNA form, the CDR3 reads TGTGCCAGCAGTTTCGCCGGGAGCCAGTTTGGCTACACCTTC.

This clonotype was detected ten times or more. The rearrangement joins TRBV20-1 to TRBJ2-7; D is ambiguous. The CDR3 contains 12 residues. Trimming removed 2 bases from V and 3 bases from J, with 8 bases in between. Germline loops: CDR1 DFQATT, CDR2 SNEGSKA (reference sequence). In nucleotides, the CDR3 is TGCAGTGCTAGATTGTGGGGCTACGAGCAGTACTTC. This translates into CSARLWGYEQYF.